These T cell receptor beta chains were read from a single sample in a study of identical twins. One entry per CDR3 protein, called by TCRdb with MiXCR from the 5' RACE reads. Of about 150,000 distinct CDR3 sequences in the sample, under 4.5% were seen once. The sample taken for sequencing was memory T cells sorted from blood. The source is a man aged 18 to 35 in good health. The CDR3 runs from the conserved cysteine through the conserved F or W. The order of the fields is J gene, V gene, CDR3 protein.

TRBJ2-2 TRBV6-2/TRBV6-3 CASTTGSGELFF
TRBJ1-5 TRBV24-1 CATSDGHRSNQPQHF
TRBJ2-2 TRBV7-2 CASSLGTGGELFF
TRBJ2-5 TRBV29-1 CSVGRETQYF
TRBJ2-1 TRBV4-1 CASSYPGLAGLNEQFF
TRBJ1-2 TRBV6-5 CASSYHATATNYGYTF
TRBJ1-3 TRBV11-2 CASSSLKGPSGNTIYF
TRBJ2-3 TRBV7-7 CASSLGLGLAPTDTQYF
TRBJ2-3 TRBV12-3/TRBV12-4 CASGEFSTDTQYF
TRBJ2-5 TRBV6-5 CASGGLQETQYF
TRBJ1-2 TRBV9 CASSAALGVAGYTF
TRBJ1-2 TRBV6-5 CASSYSTGKYGYTF
TRBJ2-1 TRBV10-3 CAISEGGLGRGNEQFF
TRBJ2-1 TRBV23-1 CASSRRQGNEQFF
TRBJ2-1 TRBV6-1 CASGRRRTSSYNEQFF
TRBJ1-2 TRBV20-1 CSVKGQDGNYGYTF
TRBJ1-5 TRBV6-6 CASTTRSNQPQHF
TRBJ2-1 TRBV4-3 CASSQDWGSVYNEQFF
TRBJ1-1 TRBV6-1 CASGGTGNPYTEAFF
TRBJ2-1 TRBV7-6 CASSLGGLAAYNEQFF
TRBJ2-2 TRBV19 CASTETRPGELFF
TRBJ2-1 TRBV29-1 CSVLQGNEQFF
TRBJ2-3 TRBV6-1 CASIHAGGASTDTQYF
TRBJ2-2 TRBV5-6 CASSFRITGELFF
TRBJ2-2 TRBV5-1 CASSHLTDTNTGELFF
TRBJ2-1 TRBV12-3/TRBV12-4 CASSYLLSYNEQFF
TRBJ2-1 TRBV7-8 CASSRGTSGTWYEQFF
TRBJ1-1 TRBV6-1 CASSRQAGRTRMNTEAFF
TRBJ2-3 TRBV7-2 CASSLNVGAENTQYF
TRBJ2-1 TRBV20-1 CSANFPPYNEQFF
TRBJ2-6 TRBV4-2 CASSQGDGLLSGANVLTF
TRBJ2-1 TRBV28 CASSSPGSSYNEQFF
TRBJ1-4 TRBV21-1 CASSLCNEKLFF
TRBJ2-3 TRBV5-6 CASSFLTAGADTQYF